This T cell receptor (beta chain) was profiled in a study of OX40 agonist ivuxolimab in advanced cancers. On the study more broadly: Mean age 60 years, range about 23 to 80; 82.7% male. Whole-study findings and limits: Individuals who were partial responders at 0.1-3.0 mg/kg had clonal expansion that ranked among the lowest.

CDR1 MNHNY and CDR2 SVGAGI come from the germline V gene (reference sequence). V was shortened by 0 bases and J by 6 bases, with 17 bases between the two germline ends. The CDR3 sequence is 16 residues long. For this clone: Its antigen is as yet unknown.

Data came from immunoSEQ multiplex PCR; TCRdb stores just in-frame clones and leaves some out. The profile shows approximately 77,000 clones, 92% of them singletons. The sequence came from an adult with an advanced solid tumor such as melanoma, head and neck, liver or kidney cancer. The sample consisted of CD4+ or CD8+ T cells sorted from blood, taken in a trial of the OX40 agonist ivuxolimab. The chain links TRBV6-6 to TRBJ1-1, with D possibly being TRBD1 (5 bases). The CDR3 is CASSYSGEGTFPEAFF. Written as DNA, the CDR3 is TGTGCCAGCAGTTACTCGGGAGAGGGGACGTTCCCTGAAGCTTTCTTT.